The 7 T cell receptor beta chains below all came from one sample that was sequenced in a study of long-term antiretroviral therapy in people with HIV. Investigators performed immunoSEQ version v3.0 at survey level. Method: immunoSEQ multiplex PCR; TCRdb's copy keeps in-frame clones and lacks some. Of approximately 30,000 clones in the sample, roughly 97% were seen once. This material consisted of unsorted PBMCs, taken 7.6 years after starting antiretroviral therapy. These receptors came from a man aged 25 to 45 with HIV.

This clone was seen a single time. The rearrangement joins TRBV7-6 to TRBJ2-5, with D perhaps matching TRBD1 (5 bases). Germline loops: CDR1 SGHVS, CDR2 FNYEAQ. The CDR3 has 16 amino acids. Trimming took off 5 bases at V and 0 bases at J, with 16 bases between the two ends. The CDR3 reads CASSLPRADNQETQYF. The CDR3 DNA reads TGTGCCAGCAGCCTCCCCAGGGCCGATAACCAAGAGACCCAGTACTTC.

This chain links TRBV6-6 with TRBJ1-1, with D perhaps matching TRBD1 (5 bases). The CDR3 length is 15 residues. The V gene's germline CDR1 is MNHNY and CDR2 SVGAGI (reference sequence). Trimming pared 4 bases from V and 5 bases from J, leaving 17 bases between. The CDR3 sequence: CASSSRAARRTEAFF. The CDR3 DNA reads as TGTGCCAGCAGTTCCAGGGCAGCACGCAGGACTGAAGCTTTCTTT.

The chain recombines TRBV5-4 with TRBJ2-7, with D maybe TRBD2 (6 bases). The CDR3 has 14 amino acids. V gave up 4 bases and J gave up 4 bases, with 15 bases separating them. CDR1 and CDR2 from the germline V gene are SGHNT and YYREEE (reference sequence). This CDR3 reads CASSTGTLAYEQYF. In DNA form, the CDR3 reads TGTGCCAGCAGCACCGGGACTTTGGCGTACGAGCAGTACTTC.

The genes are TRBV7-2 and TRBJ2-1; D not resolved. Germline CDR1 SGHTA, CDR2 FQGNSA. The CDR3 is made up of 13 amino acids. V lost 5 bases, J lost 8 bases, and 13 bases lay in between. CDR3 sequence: CASSPYAYDEQFF. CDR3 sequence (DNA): TGTGCCAGCAGCCCATACGCTTACGATGAGCAGTTCTTC.

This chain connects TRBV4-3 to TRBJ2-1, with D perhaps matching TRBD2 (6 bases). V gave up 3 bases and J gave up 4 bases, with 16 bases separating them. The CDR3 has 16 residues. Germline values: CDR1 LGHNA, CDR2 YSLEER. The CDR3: CASSHDSGGPYNEQFF. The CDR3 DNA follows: TGCGCCAGCAGCCACGATTCTGGAGGGCCGTACAATGAGCAGTTCTTC.

CDR3 in DNA: TGTGCCAGCAGCCTCCCCGAAGGGCGGGTAGGAGAGACCCAGTACTTC. This encodes CASSLPEGRVGETQYF. The chain couples TRBV7-9 to TRBJ2-5, with D possibly TRBD2 on 5 matching bases. Germline assignment: CDR1 SEHNR and CDR2 FQNEAQ (reference sequence). CDR3 size: 16 residues. V dropped 5 bases and J dropped 4 bases, with 20 bases sitting between them.

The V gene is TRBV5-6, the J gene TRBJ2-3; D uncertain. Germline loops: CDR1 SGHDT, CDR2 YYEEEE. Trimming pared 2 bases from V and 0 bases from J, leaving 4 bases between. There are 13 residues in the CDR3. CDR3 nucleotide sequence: TGTGCCAGCAGCTTCGGAAGCACAGATACGCAGTATTTT. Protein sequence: CASSFGSTDTQYF.